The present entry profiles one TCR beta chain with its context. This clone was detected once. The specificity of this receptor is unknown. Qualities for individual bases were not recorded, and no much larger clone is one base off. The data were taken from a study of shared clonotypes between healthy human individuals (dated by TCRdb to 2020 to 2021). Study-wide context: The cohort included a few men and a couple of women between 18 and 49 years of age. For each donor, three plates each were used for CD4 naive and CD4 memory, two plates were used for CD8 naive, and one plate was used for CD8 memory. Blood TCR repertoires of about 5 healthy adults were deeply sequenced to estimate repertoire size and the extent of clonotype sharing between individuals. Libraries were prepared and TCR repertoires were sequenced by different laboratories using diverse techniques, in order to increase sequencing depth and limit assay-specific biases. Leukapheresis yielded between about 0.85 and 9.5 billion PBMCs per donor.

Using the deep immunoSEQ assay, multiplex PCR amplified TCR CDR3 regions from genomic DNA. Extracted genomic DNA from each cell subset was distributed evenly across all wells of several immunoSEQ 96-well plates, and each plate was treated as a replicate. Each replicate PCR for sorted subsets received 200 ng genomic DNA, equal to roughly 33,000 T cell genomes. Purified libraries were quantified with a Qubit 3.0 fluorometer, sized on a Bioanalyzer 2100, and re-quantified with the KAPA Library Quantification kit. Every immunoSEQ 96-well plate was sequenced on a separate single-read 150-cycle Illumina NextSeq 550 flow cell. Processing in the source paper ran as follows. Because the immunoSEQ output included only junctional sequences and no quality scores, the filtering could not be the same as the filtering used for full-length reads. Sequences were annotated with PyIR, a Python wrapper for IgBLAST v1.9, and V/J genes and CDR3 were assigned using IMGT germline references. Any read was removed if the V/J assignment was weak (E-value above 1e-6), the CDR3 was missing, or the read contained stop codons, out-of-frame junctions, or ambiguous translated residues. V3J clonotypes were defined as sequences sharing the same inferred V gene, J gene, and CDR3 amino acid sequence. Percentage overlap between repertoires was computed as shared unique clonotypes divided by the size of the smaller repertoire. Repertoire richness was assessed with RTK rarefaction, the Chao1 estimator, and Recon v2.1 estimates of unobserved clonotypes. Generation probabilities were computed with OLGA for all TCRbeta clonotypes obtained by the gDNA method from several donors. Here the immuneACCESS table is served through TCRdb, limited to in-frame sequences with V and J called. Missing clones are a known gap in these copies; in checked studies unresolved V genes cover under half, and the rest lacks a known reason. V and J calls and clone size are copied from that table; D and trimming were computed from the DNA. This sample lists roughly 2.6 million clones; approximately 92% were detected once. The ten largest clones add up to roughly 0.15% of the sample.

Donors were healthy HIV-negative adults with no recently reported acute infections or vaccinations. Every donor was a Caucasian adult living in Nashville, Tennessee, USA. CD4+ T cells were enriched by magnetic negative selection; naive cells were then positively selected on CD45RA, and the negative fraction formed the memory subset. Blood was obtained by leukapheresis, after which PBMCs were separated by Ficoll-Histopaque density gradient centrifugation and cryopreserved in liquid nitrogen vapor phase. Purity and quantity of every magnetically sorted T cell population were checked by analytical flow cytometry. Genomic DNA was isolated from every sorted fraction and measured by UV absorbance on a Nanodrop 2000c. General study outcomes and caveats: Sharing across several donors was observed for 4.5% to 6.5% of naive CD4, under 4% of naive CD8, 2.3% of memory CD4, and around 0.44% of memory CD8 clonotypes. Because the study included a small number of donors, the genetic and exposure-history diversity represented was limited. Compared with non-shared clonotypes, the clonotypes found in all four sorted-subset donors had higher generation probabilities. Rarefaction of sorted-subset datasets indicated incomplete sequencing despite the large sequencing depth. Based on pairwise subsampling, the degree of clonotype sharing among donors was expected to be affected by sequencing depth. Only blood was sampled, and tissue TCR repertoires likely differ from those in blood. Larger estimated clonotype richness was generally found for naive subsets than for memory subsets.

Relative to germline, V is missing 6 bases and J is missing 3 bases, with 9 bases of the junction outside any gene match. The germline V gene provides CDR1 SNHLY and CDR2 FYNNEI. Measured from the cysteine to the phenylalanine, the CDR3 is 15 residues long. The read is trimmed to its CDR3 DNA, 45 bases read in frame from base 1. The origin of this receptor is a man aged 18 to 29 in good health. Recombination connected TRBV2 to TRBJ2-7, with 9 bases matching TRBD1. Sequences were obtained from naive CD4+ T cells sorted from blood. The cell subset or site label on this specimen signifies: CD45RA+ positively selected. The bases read TGTGCCAGCAGGCTGGGACAGGGCATTGGCTACGAGCAGTACTTC. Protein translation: CASRLGQGIGYEQYF.